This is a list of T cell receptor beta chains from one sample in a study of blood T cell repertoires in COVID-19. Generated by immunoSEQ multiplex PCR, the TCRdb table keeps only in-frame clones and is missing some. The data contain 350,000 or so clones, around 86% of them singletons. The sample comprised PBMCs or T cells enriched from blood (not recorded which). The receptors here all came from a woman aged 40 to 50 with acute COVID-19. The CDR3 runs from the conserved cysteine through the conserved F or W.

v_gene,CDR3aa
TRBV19,CASQVGQGGNQPQHF
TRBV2,CASRLAASTDTQYF
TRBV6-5,CASSSYSSYNEQFF
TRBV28,CASSLSGFRYGYTF
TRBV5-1,CASSPILAGGPGVKFF
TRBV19,CASSVRDSHNSPLHF
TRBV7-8,CASSRDPGQENTEAFF
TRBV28,CASSFPRGHSYGYTF
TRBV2,CASNGSPEYGYTF
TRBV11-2,CASSLVTNSFTDTQYF
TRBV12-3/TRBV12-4,CASRNPRYEAFF
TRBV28,CASSFPFVYGYTF
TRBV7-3,CASSLGGGTPYNEQFF
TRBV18,CASSQAVSTDTQYF
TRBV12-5,CASGLVLSGGAGEQYF
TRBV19,CASSIRGRSNQPQHF
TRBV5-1,CASSLDFSGAGAAFF
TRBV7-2,CASSLDRGFSYGYTF
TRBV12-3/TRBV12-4,CASSWATGELFF
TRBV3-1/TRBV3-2,CASSPGQGAYGYTF
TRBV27,CASSLRESYEQYF
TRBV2,CASKTDVTYYGYTF
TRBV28,CASSLSQGAGAKNIQYF
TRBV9,CASSVGSVPGTNSPLHF
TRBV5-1,CASSLEGTEAFF
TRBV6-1,CASSEALARAQHF
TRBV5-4,CASSLPTSGGSTDTQYF
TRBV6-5,CASSYSQGGYTF
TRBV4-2,CASSSGGTGGDQPQHF
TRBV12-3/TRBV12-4,CASSRGGVEQYF
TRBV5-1,CASAQGGYYNSPLHF
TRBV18,CASSPPRDRTYNEQFF
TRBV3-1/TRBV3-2,CASSQVQISGQRGPYEQYF
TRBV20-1,CSASIDSALRGYTF
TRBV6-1,CASSQDRTGSSYEQYF
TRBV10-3,CAISESASGTLDEQFF
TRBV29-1,CSARRAGRNTGELFF
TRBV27,CASSPNRGHHTGELFF
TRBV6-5,CASTTGKRYEQYF
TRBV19,CASSSFYTRRGSNTEAFF
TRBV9,CASSVQVGGPSYNEQFF
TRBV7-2,CASSLPGSYEQYF
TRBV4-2,CASSQDQWQGEQFF